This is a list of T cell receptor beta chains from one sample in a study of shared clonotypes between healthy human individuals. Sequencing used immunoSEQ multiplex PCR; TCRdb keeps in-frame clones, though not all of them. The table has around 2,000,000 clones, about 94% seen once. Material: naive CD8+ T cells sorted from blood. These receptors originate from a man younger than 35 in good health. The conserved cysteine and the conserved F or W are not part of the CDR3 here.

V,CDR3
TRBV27,ATAPTGVGRGNQPQH
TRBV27,ASSLSVSSSGNTIY
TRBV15,ATSPTGWDTEAF
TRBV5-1,ASSLEGPGTTQETQY
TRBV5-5,ASSSSTTGYGYT
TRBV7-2,ASSSWTTDTQY
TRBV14,ASSPGLYNEQF
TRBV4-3,ASSQTPLGSYEQY
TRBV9,ASSEAGGTGDGEQY
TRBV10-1,ASSERRAQETQY
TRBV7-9,ASSSLGLNTGELF
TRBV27,ASSLKGANYEQY